Following are 14 T cell receptor beta chains from one sample sequenced in a study of cytomegalovirus exposure and HLA in healthy donors. Researchers ran the PCR with 60 Vbeta and 13 Jbeta primers. The table came from immunoSEQ multiplex PCR; TCRdb's copy has only in-frame clones and leaves some out. The sample yields 110,000 to 150,000 clones, less than 10% seen once. What was sequenced was PBMCs. These receptors were obtained from a male donor in good health and CMV-seronegative.

In this sample, this clone turned up a few times. Other DNA sequences in the same sample also yield this CDR3. CDR3 in DNA: TGTGCCAGCAGTTTAAGCGGAAGGGCCGAAGCTTTCTTT. Its translation is CASSLSGRAEAFF. The V gene is TRBV28, the J gene TRBJ1-1; D gene unclear. The germline V gene encodes CDR1 MDHEN and CDR2 SYDVKM. The CDR3 is made up of 13 amino acids. V lost 2 bases to trimming and J lost 8 bases, with 12 bases between them.

Written as DNA, the CDR3 is TGTGCCAGCACCTCCGGCGGCGGTGATAATGCCGGAACCGGGGAGCTGTTTTTT. Translating gives CASTSGGGDNAGTGELFF. J is TRBJ2-2 and V is TRBV5-4; D not resolved. Germline V CDR1 and CDR2: SGHNT, YYREEE (reference sequence). CDR3 size: 18 residues. The V end lost 6 bases, the J end lost 5 bases, and 26 bases lay between the germline ends. Together with reference TRBV5-4 and TRBJ2-2, the CDR3 gives the full variable domain: ETGVTQSPTHLIKTRGQQVTLRCSSQSGHNTVSWYQQALGQGPQFIFQYYREEENGRGNFPPRFSGLQFPNYSSELNVNALELDDSALYLCASTSGGGDNAGTGELFFGEGSRLTVL.

This clone appeared a few times. The CDR3 here is CASSPTRDNEQFF. In DNA, the CDR3 is TGTGCCAGCAGCCCGACCCGGGACAATGAGCAGTTCTTC. V and J are TRBV7-6 and TRBJ2-1; no clear D. CDR1 SGHVS and CDR2 FNYEAQ come from the germline V gene. The CDR3 has 13 amino acids. The V end lost 5 bases, the J end lost 5 bases, and 10 bases lay between the germline ends.

The genes are TRBV6-5 and TRBJ2-5; D possibly corresponds to TRBD1 (6 bases). This CDR3 region has 14 residues. Trimming removed 5 bases from V and 11 bases from J, with 21 bases in between. CDR1 and CDR2 (germline): MNHEY, SVGAGI. CDR3 loop: CASSPRGQSYAQYF. The CDR3 DNA reads as TGTGCCAGCAGTCCACGGGGACAATCCTACGCGCAGTACTTC.

The chain joins TRBV7-9 to TRBJ2-3, with D possibly being TRBD1 (5 bases). The CDR3 is 12 residues long. CDR1 SEHNR and CDR2 FQNEAQ come from the germline V gene (reference sequence). Trimming removed 5 bases at V and 7 bases at J, with 10 bases between. This CDR3 reads CASSPNRNTQYF. The DNA for the CDR3 is TGTGCCAGCAGCCCCAACAGGAATACGCAGTATTTT.

The rearrangement joins TRBV4-3 to TRBJ2-3, with D unresolved. From germline, CDR1 is LGHNA and CDR2 YSLEER. The V and J ends lost 0 bases and 4 bases respectively, with 11 bases between them. This CDR3 has 15 residues. CDR3 in amino acids: CASSQDPGEPDTQYF. The CDR3 DNA reads TGCGCCAGCAGCCAAGATCCGGGTGAGCCAGATACGCAGTATTTT.

This clone was detected only a few times. The chain has TRBV6-5 and TRBJ2-7; tentative D call: TRBD2 (6 bases). Trimming pared 6 bases from V and 3 bases from J, leaving 18 bases between. The CDR3 contains 15 residues. Germline loops: CDR1 MNHEY, CDR2 SVGAGI. CDR3 amino acids: CASSTGTPGSYEQYF. CDR3 bases: TGTGCCAGCAGCACCGGGACTCCGGGGAGCTACGAGCAGTACTTC.

This clone was counted a few times. The chain joins TRBV5-6 to TRBJ2-2; TRBD2 agrees at 7 bases. This CDR3 comprises 14 residues. Germline values: CDR1 SGHDT, CDR2 YYEEEE. The ends lost 3 bases at V and 5 bases at J; junction bases unmatched: 4. CDR3 protein: CASSSWEGTGELFF. The CDR3 DNA reads as TGTGCCAGCAGCTCGTGGGAGGGGACCGGGGAGCTGTTTTTT.

The table lists this clone with a few counts. The rearrangement joins TRBV7-9 to TRBJ2-5; no reliable D call. This CDR3 has 14 amino acids. Germline lookup yields CDR1 SEHNR and CDR2 FQNEAQ (reference sequence). The V and J ends lost 2 bases and 2 bases respectively, with 9 bases between them. CDR3 residues: CASSLRQVQETQYF. DNA for the CDR3: TGTGCCAGCAGCTTACGGCAGGTACAAGAGACCCAGTACTTC.

In regard to this clone: A read error may produce the germline difference seen at one junction end. The V and J genes are TRBV7-7 and TRBJ2-5, with 7 bases aligning to TRBD1. The germline CDR1 and CDR2 sequences are SSHAT and FNYEAQ (reference sequence). The CDR3 spans 16 residues. The CDR3 loop reads CASSTPTGTGQETQYF. Here the CDR3 DNA reads TGTGCTAGCAGCACCCCGACAGGGACCGGCCAAGAGACCCAGTACTTC.

This clone was picked up a small number of times. The chain combines TRBV6-4 with TRBJ2-1; 8 positions agree with TRBD2. CDR1 MRHNA and CDR2 SNTAGT come from the germline V gene. The CDR3 totals 15 residues. Losses at the gene ends were 2 bases for V and 7 bases for J; bases not matched to a gene: 7. The CDR3 bases are TGTGCCAGCAGTGACAGAGCGGGAGTTGGAAATGAGCAGTTCTTC. Its translation is CASSDRAGVGNEQFF.

The chain is built from TRBV11-2 and TRBJ2-7; no firm D call. Germline lookup yields CDR1 SGHAT and CDR2 FQNNGV. There are 13 residues in the CDR3. Trimming removed 3 bases at V and 3 bases at J, with 9 bases between. The CDR3 region has the DNA TGTGCCAGCAGCTTTGGCCCCCTCTACGAGCAGTACTTC. Translating gives CASSFGPLYEQYF. The full variable domain, its missing parts supplied by reference TRBV11-2 and TRBJ2-7, is EAGVAQSPRYKIIEKRQSVAFWCNPISGHATLYWYQQILGQGPKLLIQFQNNGVVDDSQLPKDRFSAERLKGVDSTLKIQPAKLEDSAVYLCASSFGPLYEQYFGPGTRLTVT.

There are a few counts of this clone. The chain joins TRBV28 to TRBJ2-7; 10 bases align to TRBD1. Germline V CDR1 and CDR2: MDHEN, SYDVKM. Unmatched junction bases numbered 7, after V lost 2 bases and J lost 9 bases. CDR3 length: 14 amino acids. CDR3 amino acids: CASSLIPGTGVQYF. CDR3 DNA sequence: TGTGCCAGCAGTTTAATTCCAGGGACAGGGGTGCAGTACTTC.

The chain carries TRBV5-5 and TRBJ2-7; TRBD2 might be the D (6 bases). This CDR3 has 16 residues. Per the germline V gene, CDR1 is SGHKS and CDR2 is YYEKEE (reference sequence). Trimming took 0 bases from V and 2 from J, leaving 15 bases between them. The CDR3 sequence is CASSLGVLSGAYEQYF. DNA of the CDR3: TGTGCCAGCAGCTTGGGCGTGCTGTCGGGGGCCTACGAGCAGTACTTC.